A selection of T cell receptor beta chains follows, all from one sample in a study of blood T cell repertoires in COVID-19. The assay was immunoSEQ multiplex PCR, and TCRdb's table has in-frame clones only and misses some. The sample carries under 500,000 clones, around 90% recorded once. The material sequenced was PBMCs or T cells enriched from blood (not recorded which). Receptors were obtained from a woman aged 18-29 years with acute COVID-19. The CDR3 runs from the conserved cysteine through the conserved F or W. The D gene is left open where the match is weak. Size is omitted from some rows. Given values are once, few, many or a class for expanded clones.

size: -; J: TRBJ1-1; D: TRBD1; V: TRBV6-5; DNA: TGTGCCAGCAGAAGGGGACAGGGGGACACTGAAGCTTTCTTT; CDR3: CASRRGQGDTEAFF
size: few; J: TRBJ1-1; D: TRBD1; V: TRBV23-1; DNA: TGCGCCAGCAGTCTCTACCGGGACAGGGATGGTACTGAAGCTTTCTTT; CDR3: CASSLYRDRDGTEAFF
size: -; J: TRBJ1-5; D: -; V: TRBV7-9; DNA: TGTGCCAGCAGCGCGGGGGGCAGGGCAGATCAGCCCCAGCATTTT; CDR3: CASSAGGRADQPQHF
size: -; J: TRBJ2-7; D: TRBD2; V: TRBV5-4; DNA: TGTGCCAGCAACCTCGGGACTAGGGCAATGGACGAGCAGTACTTC; CDR3: CASNLGTRAMDEQYF
size: -; J: TRBJ1-2; D: TRBD1; V: TRBV3-1/TRBV3-2; DNA: TGTGCCAGCAGTCTTGTGAGGGACAGGGCACCAGTAAACTATGGCTACACCTTC; CDR3: CASSLVRDRAPVNYGYTF
size: -; J: TRBJ2-7; D: -; V: TRBV27; DNA: TGTGCCAGCAGTTTACAGGGGAAGCCCTACGAGCAGTACTTC; CDR3: CASSLQGKPYEQYF
size: -; J: TRBJ2-1; D: -; V: TRBV6-2/TRBV6-3; DNA: TGTGCCAGCAGTTACCCATCGGGGGTATGGAATGAGCAGTTCTTC; CDR3: CASSYPSGVWNEQFF
size: -; J: TRBJ2-5; D: -; V: TRBV2; DNA: TGTGCCAGCAGTGAACCCCGGGACTTCCTAAGGTACCAAGAGACCCAGTACTTC; CDR3: CASSEPRDFLRYQETQYF
size: -; J: TRBJ2-3; D: TRBD1; V: TRBV4-3; DNA: TGCGCCAGCAGCCAGGACCATAAGGGACAGGGCACAGATACGCAGTATTTT; CDR3: CASSQDHKGQGTDTQYF
size: -; J: TRBJ1-4; D: -; V: TRBV29-1; DNA: TGCGGAGTACGGCGGGGAGGCGAAAAACTGTTTTTT; CDR3: CGVRRGGEKLFF
size: -; J: TRBJ1-5; D: TRBD1; V: TRBV28; DNA: TGTGCCAGCAGTTTAGGACAGGGAGTAGGTGAACAGCCCCAGCATTTT; CDR3: CASSLGQGVGEQPQHF
size: once; J: TRBJ2-1; D: TRBD2; V: TRBV7-9; DNA: TGTGCCAGCAGTTTCAGCGGGGGCCTTATTGAGCAGTTCTTC; CDR3: CASSFSGGLIEQFF
size: few; J: TRBJ1-2; D: -; V: TRBV27; DNA: TGTGCCAGCAGTTTAGTCACAGGGTACGGCTACACCTTC; CDR3: CASSLVTGYGYTF
size: -; J: TRBJ1-2; D: -; V: TRBV2; DNA: TGTGCCAGCAGTGAAGCGCTTACGGGGCAGGGAGGCGGCTACACCTTC; CDR3: CASSEALTGQGGGYTF
size: -; J: TRBJ1-2; D: -; V: TRBV9; DNA: TGTGCCAGCAGCGTACAGGGCTTACGAGGCTACACCTTC; CDR3: CASSVQGLRGYTF
size: -; J: TRBJ2-2; D: -; V: TRBV27; DNA: TGTGCCAGCAGTTTCGGTGGTCCCGGGGAGCTGTTTTTT; CDR3: CASSFGGPGELFF
size: -; J: TRBJ2-7; D: TRBD2; V: TRBV7-2; DNA: TGTGCCAGCAGCCCCCACAGCGGGAGTAGCGAGCAGTACTTC; CDR3: CASSPHSGSSEQYF
size: -; J: TRBJ1-2; D: -; V: TRBV27; DNA: TGTGCCAGCAGTTTATCGTGGGGCTCGGGTGGCTACACCTTC; CDR3: CASSLSWGSGGYTF
size: -; J: TRBJ1-2; D: TRBD1; V: TRBV4-3; DNA: TGCGCCAGCAGTCATCCCGGGACAGGGGATATGGGCTATGGCTACACCTTC; CDR3: CASSHPGTGDMGYGYTF
size: -; J: TRBJ2-5; D: -; V: TRBV15; DNA: TGTGCCACCAGCAGAACTCGACTAGACCAAGAGACCCAGTACTTC; CDR3: CATSRTRLDQETQYF
size: -; J: TRBJ1-5; D: -; V: TRBV7-6; DNA: TGTGCCCGCCGGGGACACTTAGGCAATCAGCCCCAGCATTTT; CDR3: CARRGHLGNQPQHF
size: -; J: TRBJ1-1; D: -; V: TRBV12-3/TRBV12-4; DNA: TGTGCCAGCAGGCCGACAGCGAACACTGAAGCTTTCTTT; CDR3: CASRPTANTEAFF
size: -; J: TRBJ2-7; D: TRBD2; V: TRBV6-2/TRBV6-3; DNA: TGTGCCAGCAGTTACGGGACTAGCGTCGAGCAGTACTTC; CDR3: CASSYGTSVEQYF
size: -; J: TRBJ2-2; D: TRBD2; V: TRBV5-4; DNA: TGTGCCAGCAGCTGGGCGGGAGGGAGCACCGGGGAGCTGTTTTTT; CDR3: CASSWAGGSTGELFF
size: -; J: TRBJ2-2; D: -; V: TRBV12-3/TRBV12-4; DNA: TGTGCCAGCAGTTTCCGGCGGGGGGAGCTGTTTTTT; CDR3: CASSFRRGELFF
size: -; J: TRBJ1-5; D: -; V: TRBV6-2/TRBV6-3; DNA: TGTGCCAGCAGTTACCAGGGGCTCCGGCCCCAGCATTTT; CDR3: CASSYQGLRPQHF